The 23 T cell receptor beta chains reported below all come from one sample, sequenced in a study of blood T cell repertoires in COVID-19. The method was immunoSEQ multiplex PCR; TCRdb's version includes in-frame clones alone and lacks a portion of them. The table shows around 280,000 clones, with around 90% occurring only once. Sequencing was carried out using PBMCs or T cells enriched from blood (not recorded which). These receptors were taken from a woman under 30 with acute COVID-19.

V usage is TRBV11-2 and J usage is TRBJ1-6; D not resolved. V was shortened by 5 bases and J by 9 bases, with 8 bases between the two germline ends. CDR1 is SGHAT and CDR2 is FQNNGV in the germline V gene. The CDR3 is 12 amino acids. The DNA for the CDR3 is TGTGCCAGCAGCACACGACTTTCACCCCTCCACTTT. Residues: CASSTRLSPLHF.

The chain employs TRBV4-1 and TRBJ2-5; TRBD2 matches 8 bases. This CDR3 region has 15 residues. CDR1 and CDR2 from the germline V gene are MGHRA and YSYEKL. Trimming took 1 base from V and 4 from J; bases not matched to a gene: 5. Here the CDR3 DNA reads TGCGCCAGCAGCCAAGTTTCCGCGGGGGGAGAGACCCAGTACTTC. Protein: CASSQVSAGGETQYF.

This sequence joins TRBV7-8 and TRBJ2-7; perhaps TRBD1 as D (6 bases). The V gene lost 1 base and the J gene lost 2 bases, with 15 bases spanning the gap. This CDR3 comprises 16 residues. CDR1 and CDR2 (germline): SGHVS, FQNEAQ. CDR3: CASSLGGTGKAYEQYF. CDR3 DNA sequence: TGTGCCAGCAGCTTAGGAGGCACAGGGAAGGCCTACGAGCAGTACTTC. The complete variable domain, with remaining parts taken from reference TRBV7-8 and TRBJ2-7, reads GAGVSQSPRYKVAKRGQDVALRCDPISGHVSLFWYQQALGQGPEFLTYFQNEAQLDKSGLPSDRFFAERPEGSVSTLKIQRTQQEDSAVYLCASSLGGTGKAYEQYFGPGTRLTVT.

The chain carries TRBV18 and TRBJ1-5; possible D gene TRBD1, 5 bases. The germline V gene encodes CDR1 KGHSH and CDR2 LQKENI. This CDR3 has 18 amino acids. Trimming took 2 bases from V and 0 from J, leaving 17 bases between them. CDR3 region: CASSPRDIGAYSNQPQHF. CDR3 nucleotide sequence: TGTGCCAGCTCACCAAGAGATATAGGGGCTTATAGCAATCAGCCCCAGCATTTT. Filled out from reference TRBV18 and TRBJ1-5, the complete variable domain reads NAGVMQNPRHLVRRRGQEARLRCSPMKGHSHVYWYRQLPEEGLKFMVYLQKENIIDESGMPKERFSAEFPKEGPSILRIQQVVRGDSAAYFCASSPRDIGAYSNQPQHFGDGTRLSIL.

This clone has just one count. V gene TRBV4-1 combines with J gene TRBJ1-1; maybe TRBD1 (6 bases). Germline assignment: CDR1 MGHRA and CDR2 YSYEKL. There are 15 residues in the CDR3. Trimming shortened V by 4 bases and J by 2 bases, and 14 bases separated the two germline ends. CDR3 sequence (DNA): TGCGCCAGCAGCCCGGGACAAGGAAGTAACACTGAAGCTTTCTTT. This codes for CASSPGQGSNTEAFF.

The J gene is TRBJ1-2, the V gene TRBV3-1 (or the pseudogene TRBV3-2), with TRBD1 matching over 8 bases. Germline V lookup: CDR1 LGHDT, CDR2 YNNKEL (reference sequence). The CDR3 extends over 15 amino acids. With 1 base clipped from V and 8 bases from J, the junction kept 9 bases outside the gene matches. The CDR3 is CASSQGYMTGDGYTF. For the CDR3, the DNA is TGTGCCAGCAGCCAAGGATATATGACAGGGGACGGCTACACCTTC.

The chain couples TRBV4-2 to TRBJ1-4; D is uncertain. Trimming removed 1 base at V and 5 bases at J, with 14 bases between. Germline loops: CDR1 LGHNA, CDR2 YNFKEQ. The CDR3 totals 16 residues. CDR3 nucleotides: TGTGCCAGCAGCCAAGTTAGCCTCCGAGGAAATGAAAAACTGTTTTTT. As protein: CASSQVSLRGNEKLFF.

CDR3 nucleotide sequence: TGTGCCAGCAGCACGGGACTAGCGGGATACAATGAGCAGTTCTTC. Residues: CASSTGLAGYNEQFF. This sequence joins TRBV9 and TRBJ2-1; 13 nucleotides align to TRBD2. Looked up from germline, CDR1 is SGDLS and CDR2 is YYNGEE. CDR3 length equals 15 residues. The V segment lost 4 bases and the J segment 4 bases; nucleotides outside the gene matches: 2.

J is TRBJ1-2 and V is TRBV19; D is undetermined. CDR1 and CDR2 from the germline V gene are LNHDA and SQIVND (reference sequence). The germline V and J ends were trimmed by 7 bases and 3 bases, with 9 bases remaining between them. The CDR3 sequence is 12 residues long. This CDR3 reads CASTATDYGYTF. The CDR3, as DNA: TGTGCCAGTACCGCAACGGACTATGGCTACACCTTC.

The chain employs TRBV11-2 and TRBJ1-6, with 7 bases aligning to TRBD1. V was clipped by 6 bases and J by 7 bases; unmatched bases: 6. The CDR3 consists of 14 residues. Looked up from germline, CDR1 is SGHAT and CDR2 is FQNNGV. The DNA of the CDR3 is TGTGCCAGCAGGACTCCGGGACAGAATTCACCCCTCCACTTT. Its protein is CASRTPGQNSPLHF.

The rearrangement uses TRBV27 and TRBJ2-5, with 8 bases fitting TRBD2. Germline V gene data show CDR1 as MNHEY and CDR2 as SMNVEV (reference sequence). The CDR3 consists of 17 residues. Trimming removed 2 bases from V and 5 bases from J; junction bases left unmatched: 13. The CDR3 loop reads CASSLSSFAGGGETQYF. CDR3 nucleotides: TGTGCCAGCAGTTTAAGTTCGTTCGCGGGAGGTGGGGAGACCCAGTACTTC.

The rearrangement links TRBV7-8 to TRBJ1-2; a weak D match, TRBD1 (6 bases). Germline loops: CDR1 SGHVS, CDR2 FQNEAQ. The CDR3 is 16 amino acids. V was clipped by 0 bases and J by 5 bases, with 16 bases between them. The CDR3 bases are TGTGCCAGCAGCTTAGCGCGCGTACAGGGAAGTTATGGCTACACCTTC. This encodes CASSLARVQGSYGYTF.

V is TRBV2 and J is TRBJ1-1, with D hard to call. CDR1 SNHLY and CDR2 FYNNEI come from the germline V gene. V was trimmed by 5 bases and J by 4 bases, leaving 2 bases between them. The CDR3 is made up of 10 amino acids. CDR3 sequence: CASSLTEAFF. The CDR3 region has the DNA TGTGCCAGCAGTCTCACTGAAGCTTTCTTT.

The chain joins TRBV7-2 to TRBJ2-2; 9 bases align to TRBD2. Germline CDR1 reads SGHTA; CDR2 reads FQGNSA. This CDR3 is built from 16 residues. V lost 1 base and J lost 1; bases outside the gene matches: 1. DNA for the CDR3: TGTGCCAGCAGCTTAGTGACTAGCGGGAACACCGGGGAGCTGTTTTTT. This codes for CASSLVTSGNTGELFF.

The V gene is TRBV9, the J gene TRBJ2-1, with 9 nucleotides matching TRBD1. V shed 4 bases, J shed 5 bases, and the junction held 10 bases outside the gene matches. CDR1 SGDLS and CDR2 YYNGEE come from the germline V gene. The CDR3 length is 16 residues. The DNA of the CDR3 is TGTGCCAGCAGCTATCAAGACAGGGGGGTACACAATGAGCAGTTCTTC. This codes for CASSYQDRGVHNEQFF.

The chain is built from TRBV2 and TRBJ2-7; perhaps TRBD2 as D (5 bases). This CDR3 spans 17 amino acids. CDR1 and CDR2 (germline): SNHLY, FYNNEI. V was pared by 0 bases and J by 1 base, with 16 bases between. CDR3 region: CASSEASRGHKSYEQYF. The CDR3 region has the DNA TGTGCCAGCAGTGAAGCGTCTCGAGGGCATAAGTCCTACGAGCAGTACTTC.

In nucleotides, the CDR3 is TGTGCCAGCAGTTACTACGGGACAGAAGCTTTCTTT. It encodes CASSYYGTEAFF. V and J are TRBV6-2 or TRBV6-3 and TRBJ1-1; a possible D gene is TRBD1 (6 bases). V lost 1 base and J 8 bases, leaving 8 bases between the germline ends. Looked up from germline, CDR1 is MNHEY and CDR2 is SVGEGT. The CDR3 is made up of 12 amino acids.

V usage is TRBV19 and J usage is TRBJ2-7; 9 nucleotides align to TRBD1. Germline-derived CDR1 and CDR2 are LNHDA and SQIVND (reference sequence). After removal of 5 bases from V and 3 bases from J, the junction contained 5 bases not matched to a gene. The CDR3 has 14 amino acids. The CDR3 spells CASSWTGDGYEQYF. The CDR3, as DNA: TGTGCCAGTAGTTGGACAGGGGATGGCTACGAGCAGTACTTC.

The chain has TRBV5-8 and TRBJ1-2, with 9 bases matching TRBD1. The CDR3 loop spans 15 amino acids. Per the germline V gene, CDR1 is SGHTS and CDR2 is YDEGEE. J gave up 2 bases and V 9 bases, and 11 bases lay outside the gene matches. CDR3 DNA sequence: TGTGCCACCCCCCGGACAGGGGCGGGGAACTATGGCTACACCTTC. This gives the protein CATPRTGAGNYGYTF.

In this sample, this clone turned up once. The J gene is TRBJ2-1, the V gene TRBV28; 13 nucleotides align to TRBD2. The CDR3 sequence is 20 residues long. The germline V gene encodes CDR1 MDHEN and CDR2 SYDVKM. The V segment lost 3 bases and the J segment 2 bases; nucleotides outside the gene matches: 13. The CDR3 sequence is CASSFRTSGSLEPPYNEQFF. CDR3 bases: TGTGCCAGCAGTTTCCGGACTAGCGGGAGCCTAGAACCGCCCTACAATGAGCAGTTCTTC.

V is TRBV3-1 (or the pseudogene TRBV3-2) and J is TRBJ1-5; D gene ambiguous. From germline, CDR1 is LGHDT and CDR2 YNNKEL (reference sequence). Trimming cost V 2 bases and J 0 bases, with 5 bases left between them. The CDR3 is 14 amino acids. For the CDR3, the DNA is TGTGCCAGCAGCCAAACATATAGCAATCAGCCCCAGCATTTT. This gives the protein CASSQTYSNQPQHF.

CDR3 in amino acids: CAILETSVNSIRAALHF. The DNA for the CDR3 is TGTGCCATACTCGAGACGTCAGTGAACAGTATACGAGCAGCCCTCCACTTT. The V call is TRBV27, the J call TRBJ1-6, with D unclear. The CDR3 consists of 17 residues. V was clipped by 10 bases and J by 14 bases, with 33 bases between them. Germline V gene sequence: CDR1 MNHEY, CDR2 SMNVEV (reference sequence).

The V gene is TRBV5-4, the J gene TRBJ2-4; 15 nucleotides match TRBD2. CDR3 length: 20 amino acids. The V gene end was trimmed by 0 bases and the J gene end by 3 bases; junction bases not matched to a gene: 10. Germline V gene lookup returns CDR1 SGHNT and CDR2 YYREEE (reference sequence). CDR3 sequence reads: CASSLGIWGTSGRYKNIQYF. Here the CDR3 DNA reads TGTGCCAGCAGCTTGGGGATTTGGGGGACTAGCGGGAGGTACAAAAACATTCAGTACTTC.